The clone carrying this T cell receptor (beta chain) was seen only once. Its cognate antigen is unknown. Primers: 60 Vbeta forward and 13 Jbeta reverse. Profiled with immunoSEQ multiplex PCR; TCRdb holds only in-frame clones, not every one. The repertoire holds roughly 88,000 clones, 69% seen once, with under 3% in the top ten. The data were taken from a study of cytomegalovirus exposure and HLA in healthy donors. Study-wide background: Among 150 million to 200 million T cells, an earlier analysis found around 100 million unique TCR beta sequences. Study-level findings and limits: The study had only CMV serostatus as immune exposure information. It was reported in a later analysis that an Asian-associated ancestry cluster showed fewer N-insertions than the approximately 700-donor mean.

V lost 5 bases and J 1 base, leaving 14 bases between the germline ends. Germline CDR1 is SGHNT and CDR2 is YENEEA. This CDR3 has 15 residues. The V gene is TRBV11-3, the J gene TRBJ2-5; D possibly corresponds to TRBD1 (8 bases). The sequenced material came from PBMCs. The source is a man aged 50-60 years in good health and CMV-seronegative. Here the CDR3 reads CASSTDREGQETQYF. For the CDR3, the DNA is TGTGCCAGCAGCACGGACAGGGAGGGCCAAGAGACCCAGTACTTC.